Below, 23 T cell receptor beta chains from the same sample are listed, as sequenced in a study of shared clonotypes between healthy human individuals (TCRdb year 2020). Receptor amplification or capture employed the immunoSEQ multiplex PCR assay. Entries here come from immuneACCESS through TCRdb and include only in-frame sequences with V and J called. Some clones fail to appear in such tables; in the studies checked, an unresolved V gene covers under half of the shortfall, and the cause of the remainder is unknown. This sample lists about 680,000 clones; 72% were detected once. 1.5% to 2% of the sample is in the top ten clones. The sequenced sample was memory CD4+ T cells sorted from blood. Per the publication, the cell subset or site label means: CD45RA-negative fraction. These receptors were collected from a woman under 40 in good health.

CDR3 loop: CASSRRREKLFF. The CDR3 DNA reads TGTGCCAGTAGTAGAAGGAGAGAAAAACTGTTTTTT. This chain uses TRBV19 with TRBJ1-4; D gene ambiguous. This CDR3 contains 12 residues. CDR1 is LNHDA, CDR2 SQIVND, per germline (reference sequence). Trimming took 4 bases from V and 8 from J, leaving 8 bases between them. The full variable domain, completed using reference TRBV19 and TRBJ1-4, is DGGITQSPKYLFRKEGQNVTLSCEQNLNHDAMYWYRQDPGQGLRLIYYSQIVNDFQKGDIAEGYSVSREKKESFPLTVTSAQKNPTAFYLCASSRRREKLFFGSGTQLSVL.

This clone was observed a handful of times. V and J are TRBV27 and TRBJ1-5; maybe TRBD1 (5 bases). The germline gives CDR1 MNHEY, CDR2 SMNVEV (reference sequence). V dropped 4 bases and J dropped 7 bases, with 14 bases sitting between them. CDR3 size: 14 residues. CDR3 DNA: TGTGCCAGCAGTTCATGGGACGACCGACAGCCCCAGCATTTT. Protein product: CASSSWDDRQPQHF.

This clone was picked up many times. The identical CDR3 is also encoded by other nucleotide sequences in the sample. V is TRBV28 and J is TRBJ1-5; D remains ambiguous. V was trimmed by 1 base and J by 5 bases, leaving 3 bases between them. The CDR3 runs to 12 residues. CDR1 is MDHEN, CDR2 SYDVKM, per germline. CDR3 DNA sequence: TGTGCCAGCAGTTTATCTTATCAGCCCCAGCATTTT. This encodes CASSLSYQPQHF. The variable domain in full, completed from reference TRBV28 and TRBJ1-5, reads DVKVTQSSRYLVKRTGEKVFLECVQDMDHENMFWYRQDPGLGLRLIYFSYDVKMKEKGDIPEGYSVSREKKERFSLILESASTNQTSMYLCASSLSYQPQHFGDGTRLSIL.

V and J are TRBV5-4 and TRBJ2-3; D is unclear. Between the trimmed V and J ends, which lost 2 bases and 2 bases, there was a span of 15 bases. This CDR3 contains 16 residues. The germline gives CDR1 SGHNT, CDR2 YYREEE (reference sequence). The CDR3 region is CASSLFGFTSTDTQYF. Here the CDR3 DNA reads TGTGCCAGCAGCTTATTCGGCTTCACCTCCACAGATACGCAGTATTTT. The full variable domain, completed using reference TRBV5-4 and TRBJ2-3, is ETGVTQSPTHLIKTRGQQVTLRCSSQSGHNTVSWYQQALGQGPQFIFQYYREEENGRGNFPPRFSGLQFPNYSSELNVNALELDDSALYLCASSLFGFTSTDTQYFGPGTRLTVL.

The V call is TRBV7-2, the J call TRBJ2-1, with TRBD2 matching over 10 bases. This CDR3 spans 15 amino acids. Trimming took 1 base from V and 4 from J; bases not matched to a gene: 1. Germline lookup yields CDR1 SGHTA and CDR2 FQGNSA. The CDR3 DNA is TGTGCCAGCAGCTTAGGTAGCGGGAGGTACAATGAGCAGTTCTTC. Its protein product is CASSLGSGRYNEQFF.

V gene TRBV2 combines with J gene TRBJ1-2, with D unresolved. The CDR3 is made up of 13 amino acids. Trimming cost V 8 bases and J 0 bases, with 10 bases left between them. Germline CDR1 reads SNHLY; CDR2 reads FYNNEI. CDR3 in amino acids: CASDRGSNYGYTF. CDR3 sequence (DNA): TGTGCCAGCGATCGGGGTTCTAACTATGGCTACACCTTC. Based on the CDR3 plus reference TRBV2 and TRBJ1-2, the full variable domain is EPEVTQTPSHQVTQMGQEVILRCVPISNHLYFYWYRQILGQKVEFLVSFYNNEISEKSEIFDDQFSVERPDGSNFTLKIRSTKLEDSAMYFCASDRGSNYGYTFGSGTRLTVV.

This clone was seen ten or more times. The CDR3 loop is CASSQLAGYNTGELFF. Written as DNA, the CDR3 is TGCGCCAGCAGCCAACTCGCCGGATATAACACCGGGGAGCTGTTTTTT. The V call is TRBV4-1, the J call TRBJ2-2; D uncertain. This CDR3 spans 16 amino acids. Germline CDR1 and CDR2: MGHRA and YSYEKL. V was clipped by 2 bases and J by 2 bases, with 12 bases between them.

This clone has a handful of counts. The CDR3 nucleotides are TGCGCCAGCAGCCTAGCGGGAGGGCCGTCCTCCTACAATGAGCAGTTCTTC. Translating it yields CASSLAGGPSSYNEQFF. This chain connects TRBV5-1 to TRBJ2-1; 12 bases line up with TRBD2. V was clipped by 4 bases and J by 0 bases; unmatched bases: 5. CDR1 and CDR2 from the germline V gene are SGHRS and YFSETQ. The CDR3 spans 17 residues. The full variable domain, in which reference TRBV5-1 and TRBJ2-1 provide the parts outside the CDR3, is KAGVTQTPRYLIKTRGQQVTLSCSPISGHRSVSWYQQTPGQGLQFLFEYFSETQRNKGNFPGRFSGRQFSNSRSEMNVSTLELGDSALYLCASSLAGGPSSYNEQFFGPGTRLTVL.

The rearrangement joins TRBV2 to TRBJ1-2, with 9 positions matching TRBD1. V lost 2 bases and J lost 7; bases outside the gene matches: 5. This CDR3 is built from 14 residues. Germline V gene sequence: CDR1 SNHLY, CDR2 FYNNEI. CDR3 coding DNA: TGTGCCAGCAGTGAACTTCCGACAGGGGGTGGCTACACCTTC. Translation gives CASSELPTGGGYTF.

Comment on this clone: This specimen includes other DNA sequences encoding the same CDR3. CDR3 sequence: CASSRDSEAFF. The CDR3 nucleotides read TGTGCCAGCAGTCGGGACAGTGAAGCTTTCTTT. The chain joins TRBV5-4 to TRBJ1-1; 7 bases match TRBD1. The V and J ends lost 5 bases and 7 bases, in that order; junction bases with no gene match: 2. The CDR3 contains 11 residues. Looked up from germline, CDR1 is SGHNT and CDR2 is YYREEE (reference sequence).

This clone was observed a handful of times. CDR3: CASSPGTAVGRETQYF. CDR3 DNA sequence: TGTGCCAGCAGCCCGGGGACTGCCGTAGGACGGGAGACCCAGTACTTC. The chain is built from TRBV5-4 and TRBJ2-5; tentatively, D is TRBD2 (6 bases). The length of the CDR3 is 16 residues. The germline V gene has CDR1 SGHNT and CDR2 YYREEE (reference sequence). V shed 4 bases and J shed 5 bases, with 21 bases lying between them.

V usage is TRBV28 and J usage is TRBJ1-1; D uncertain. The CDR3 is 12 residues long. Germline V CDR1 and CDR2: MDHEN, SYDVKM. V was pared by 4 bases and J by 5 bases, with 8 bases between. This CDR3 is CASSSARTEAFF. The DNA for the CDR3 is TGTGCCAGCAGTTCCGCGAGGACTGAAGCTTTCTTT.

This clone was counted at least ten times. The gene calls are TRBV11-2 and TRBJ1-4, with D unclear. The V end was cut by 5 bases, the J end by 10 bases, with 20 bases between. This CDR3 spans 15 amino acids. Germline V gene lookup returns CDR1 SGHAT and CDR2 FQNNGV. CDR3: CASSPLRGFDGKLFF. The CDR3 DNA reads TGTGCCAGCAGCCCCCTGCGGGGATTCGACGGAAAACTGTTTTTT.

The DNA for the CDR3 is TGTGCCAGCAGTTCCTATTCTAGCACAGATACGCAGTATTTT. Translated: CASSSYSSTDTQYF. V gene TRBV27 combines with J gene TRBJ2-3; D not resolved. This CDR3 has 14 residues. Deletions cut 4 bases from V and 0 bases from J, with 8 bases between. Looked up from germline, CDR1 is MNHEY and CDR2 is SMNVEV (reference sequence).

V and J are TRBV7-9 and TRBJ1-1; tentative D call: TRBD1 (5 bases). This CDR3 is built from 14 residues. CDR1 and CDR2 (germline): SEHNR, FQNEAQ (reference sequence). Trimming removed 0 bases from V and 3 bases from J, with 8 bases in between. The CDR3 sequence is CASSLAGTHTEAFF. The CDR3 DNA reads as TGTGCCAGCAGCTTAGCCGGGACCCACACTGAAGCTTTCTTT.

This rearrangement joins TRBV27 to TRBJ2-2, with D possibly being TRBD1 (6 bases). Trimming pared 7 bases from V and 2 bases from J, leaving 14 bases between. The V gene's germline CDR1 is MNHEY and CDR2 SMNVEV (reference sequence). The CDR3 is made up of 15 amino acids. The CDR3 sequence is CASTGDTTNTGELFF. The CDR3 DNA reads as TGTGCCAGCACTGGGGACACTACTAACACCGGGGAGCTGTTTTTT.

This clone has a handful of counts. The chain couples TRBV5-1 to TRBJ2-1; 9 bases map to TRBD2. The CDR3 totals 16 residues. V gave up 0 bases and J gave up 5 bases; unmatched junction bases: 6. Per germline, CDR1 SGHRS and CDR2 YFSETQ. The CDR3 DNA sequence: TGCGCCAGCAGCTTGGGGAAGACTAGCGGTAACAATGAGCAGTTCTTC. The encoded protein is CASSLGKTSGNNEQFF.

The V gene is TRBV18, the J gene TRBJ2-4; no definite D call. The germline V gene has CDR1 KGHSH and CDR2 LQKENI. The CDR3 is 15 residues long. The V end lost 3 bases, the J end lost 0 bases, and 9 bases lay between the germline ends. The CDR3 is CASSPTNVAKNIQYF. In DNA form, the CDR3 reads TGTGCCAGCTCACCCACAAATGTAGCCAAAAACATTCAGTACTTC.

The rearrangement uses TRBV27 and TRBJ1-2; D unclear. The V gene lost 5 bases and the J gene lost 4 bases, with 17 bases spanning the gap. Germline CDR1 MNHEY, CDR2 SMNVEV (reference sequence). The CDR3 has 15 amino acids. The CDR3 protein is CASSLHTGRGYGYTF. The CDR3 nucleotides read TGTGCCAGCAGTCTCCATACCGGGCGGGGCTATGGCTACACCTTC.

The gene calls are TRBV5-1 and TRBJ2-2; no reliable D call. Per germline, CDR1 SGHRS and CDR2 YFSETQ. Trimming left V 0 bases short and J 7 bases short, with 7 bases between. The length of the CDR3 is 13 residues. The CDR3 loop reads CASSLEFSGELFF. The CDR3 nucleotides are TGCGCCAGCAGCTTGGAGTTTAGCGGGGAGCTGTTTTTT.

The chain couples TRBV30 to TRBJ1-2, with D unresolved. V lost 3 bases, J lost 8 bases, and 16 bases lay in between. Germline loops: CDR1 GTSNPN, CDR2 SVGIG (reference sequence). CDR3 size: 13 residues. The CDR3 reads CAWRAGIMKGYTF. In DNA form, the CDR3 reads TGTGCCTGGAGGGCCGGAATAATGAAGGGCTACACCTTC. The full variable domain, completed using reference TRBV30 and TRBJ1-2, is SQTIHQWPATLVQPVGSPLSLECTVEGTSNPNLYWYRQAAGRGLQLLFYSVGIGQISSEVPQNLSASRPQDRQFILSSKKLLLSDSGFYLCAWRAGIMKGYTFGSGTRLTVV.

This clone was seen repeatedly, ten times or more. This sample also contains other DNA sequences that code for the same CDR3. V gene TRBV6-5 combines with J gene TRBJ2-2; D unclear. The CDR3 has 12 amino acids. V was cut by 5 bases and J by 2 bases, with 3 bases left in between. Germline CDR1 reads MNHEY; CDR2 reads SVGAGI. As DNA, the CDR3 is TGTGCCAGCAGTCATAACACCGGGGAGCTGTTTTTT. Translating it yields CASSHNTGELFF.

This clone was detected ten times or more. V is TRBV11-1 and J is TRBJ1-1; D gene unclear. The CDR3 runs 13 residues. V was shortened by 8 bases and J by 3 bases, with 13 bases between the two germline ends. Germline CDR1 is SGHAT and CDR2 is FQDESV (reference sequence). CDR3 nucleotides: TGTGCCAGCGCTCCCCAAAGGGACACTGAAGCTTTCTTT. It yields the protein CASAPQRDTEAFF.